A selection of T cell receptor beta chains follows, all from one sample in a study of vaccination effects on CD4 cells after COVID-19. No cognate antigen is known for these TCRs. Sequenced by immunoSEQ multiplex PCR; TCRdb stores in-frame clones only, minus some. Counted here are some 15,000 clones, over 70% occurring once; the ten biggest clones make up just under 25%. The sequencing here drew on CD4+ T cells from PBMCs cultured with HCoV-NL63 spike peptides, taken after COVID-19 vaccination. These receptors originate from a human donor who had a prior SARS-CoV-2 infection. CDR3s include the opening cysteine and the closing phenylalanine or tryptophan. Each record gives: CDR3 DNA, CDR3 protein, clone size, J gene, D gene, V gene. A D gene is named only where the DNA matches it firmly. Expanded clones are given a class, and other clones once, few, many or no size at all.

TGTGCCAGCTCACCGACCAGGGGGGTGACCACAGATACGCAGTATTTT,CASSPTRGVTTDTQYF,-,TRBJ2-3,-,TRBV18
TGTGCCAGCAGCCGACTAGGGGGGGTGGAGACCCAGTACTTC,CASSRLGGVETQYF,-,TRBJ2-5,-,TRBV6-6
TGTGCCAGCAGCTTAGCCCGTACTAGCGGGGACTCCTACGAGCAGTACTTC,CASSLARTSGDSYEQYF,few,TRBJ2-7,TRBD2,TRBV7-6
TGTGCCAGCAGCAGACTAGCGGGGGGGACCCAAGAGACCCAGTACTTC,CASSRLAGGTQETQYF,-,TRBJ2-5,TRBD2,TRBV5-6
TGTGCCAGCAGCCAAGAAGGCGGGGGGGCCGAGGAGACCCAGTACTTC,CASSQEGGGAEETQYF,few,TRBJ2-5,TRBD2,TRBV4-2
TGTGCCAGCTCACATAGGGACGGCTCCTACGAGCAGTACTTC,CASSHRDGSYEQYF,-,TRBJ2-7,-,TRBV18
TGTGCCAGCTCACCTATAACCGTTCGGGGACAGGGTCGAAACACCATATATTTT,CASSPITVRGQGRNTIYF,-,TRBJ1-3,TRBD1,TRBV18
TGTGCCAGCAGTTACTCGACTATGGGGAACACTGAAGCTTTCTTT,CASSYSTMGNTEAFF,once,TRBJ1-1,-,TRBV6-5
TGTGCCAGCACCGAACGCGGCGGCTCCTACAATGAGCAGTTCTTC,CASTERGGSYNEQFF,-,TRBJ2-1,-,TRBV6-6
TGTGCCAGCAGTTACGAGGGGGCGCAATATAATGAAAAACTGTTTTTT,CASSYEGAQYNEKLFF,-,TRBJ1-4,TRBD1,TRBV6-2/TRBV6-3
TGTGCCAGCAGCTTGGGGAATGTCCCGGGACTAGCGTTCGAGCAGTTCTTC,CASSLGNVPGLAFEQFF,-,TRBJ2-1,TRBD2,TRBV5-4
TGTGCCAGCAGCCCTCTCCACTTGGACGGCGAGTTCTCACCCCTCCACTTT,CASSPLHLDGEFSPLHF,-,TRBJ1-6,-,TRBV7-9
TGTGCCAGCAGCTTAGTCTCGTCAGGGTGGGAAGTCACTGAAGCTTTCTTT,CASSLVSSGWEVTEAFF,-,TRBJ1-1,-,TRBV7-8
TGTGCCAGCAGTTACTTTCGTAGCGGCGCCTACAATGAGCAGTTCTTC,CASSYFRSGAYNEQFF,-,TRBJ2-1,-,TRBV27
TGTGCCAGTAGGGCCCCCTGGGGGCGACTTCCCTATGGCTACACCTTC,CASRAPWGRLPYGYTF,-,TRBJ1-2,-,TRBV19
TGCGCCAGCAGCTTGGGGAGGAGCTCTGGAAACACCATATATTTT,CASSLGRSSGNTIYF,few,TRBJ1-3,-,TRBV5-1
TGCAGCGCCAGGAACACTGAAGCTTTCTTT,CSARNTEAFF,-,TRBJ1-1,-,TRBV29-1
TGTGCCAGCAGTTCGTTCGGTTTTTTCGGGAGTAATAATGAAAAACTGTTTTTT,CASSSFGFFGSNNEKLFF,few,TRBJ1-4,-,TRBV27
TGTGCCAGCAGCGTCAGCGGGGGTTCCGAGCGCGGCTACACCTTC,CASSVSGGSERGYTF,-,TRBJ1-2,-,TRBV9
TGTGCCAGCAGCTGGGGGGGCGATGGGACTATCGTTCACACCGGGGAGCTGTTTTTT,CASSWGGDGTIVHTGELFF,-,TRBJ2-2,-,TRBV5-4
TGTGCCAGCAGCTTAGAAGCAGGGGGCAATTCACCCCTCCACTTT,CASSLEAGGNSPLHF,-,TRBJ1-6,TRBD1,TRBV7-6
TGTGCTAGTGGGTCCGGGGCGGGGGGCCAAGAGACCCAGTACTTC,CASGSGAGGQETQYF,-,TRBJ2-5,TRBD2,TRBV12-5
TGCGCCAGCAGCTTGGGACTAGATAGGGTGAACACTGAAGCTTTCTTT,CASSLGLDRVNTEAFF,once,TRBJ1-1,-,TRBV5-1
TGTGCCAGCAGTTACGATCGGGGCACCGGGGAGCTGTTTTTT,CASSYDRGTGELFF,few,TRBJ2-2,-,TRBV6-5
TGCGCCAGCAGGAGGGGACTTCTTCAAGAGACCCAGTACTTC,CASRRGLLQETQYF,few,TRBJ2-5,-,TRBV5-1
TGTGCCAGTAGTACCCCCGGGGCCTACGAGCAGTACTTC,CASSTPGAYEQYF,few,TRBJ2-7,-,TRBV19
TGTGCCAGCAGCGGGCTAGCGTCCTACGAGCAGTACTTC,CASSGLASYEQYF,-,TRBJ2-7,-,TRBV9
TGTGCCAGCAGCTTGGGGGGCGGGGGATGGGATGGTAGCACAGATACGCAGTATTTT,CASSLGGGGWDGSTDTQYF,few,TRBJ2-3,TRBD2,TRBV5-4
TGTGCCAGCAGCGTAGGGAGGAACACCGGGGAGCTGTTTTTT,CASSVGRNTGELFF,-,TRBJ2-2,-,TRBV9
TGCGCCAGCAGCTGGACAGGGGGCGGCTATGGCTACACCTTC,CASSWTGGGYGYTF,-,TRBJ1-2,TRBD1,TRBV5-1
TGTGCCAGCAGCTACACGGGCAGGGGGCGTGAGCAGTTCTTC,CASSYTGRGREQFF,few,TRBJ2-1,TRBD1,TRBV5-4
TGCGCCAGCAGCTCGGAGGGGAACTATGGCTACACCTTC,CASSSEGNYGYTF,-,TRBJ1-2,-,TRBV5-1
TGTGCCAGCAGCTCGACTAGCGGGGGCGATACGCAGTATTTT,CASSSTSGGDTQYF,-,TRBJ2-3,TRBD2,TRBV11-1
TGTGCCACCAGTGATTTGACGTCGGGACGCACAGATACGCAGTATTTT,CATSDLTSGRTDTQYF,-,TRBJ2-3,-,TRBV24-1
TGTGCCACCAGTGATCCCCAGAAAAACATTCAGTACTTC,CATSDPQKNIQYF,-,TRBJ2-4,-,TRBV24-1
TGTGCCAGCGTCCCCCTCGGGGGGCAGCTGAACACTGAAGCTTTCTTT,CASVPLGGQLNTEAFF,-,TRBJ1-1,-,TRBV7-8
TGTGCCAGCAGCCGGACAGCAAGCACAGATACGCAGTATTTT,CASSRTASTDTQYF,-,TRBJ2-3,-,TRBV5-8
TGTGCCAGCAGGCGGGACAGGGACTATGGCTACACCTTC,CASRRDRDYGYTF,-,TRBJ1-2,TRBD1,TRBV2
TGTGCCAGCAGTGAATCCCTGTGGGAGACCCAGTACTTC,CASSESLWETQYF,-,TRBJ2-5,-,TRBV25-1
TGTGCCACCAGCCAGGGAAATTCACCCCTCCACTTT,CATSQGNSPLHF,-,TRBJ1-6,-,TRBV3-1/TRBV3-2
TGCGCCAGCAGCAGGGGGGACAGCACAGATACGCAGTATTTT,CASSRGDSTDTQYF,-,TRBJ2-3,-,TRBV5-1
TGCGCCACCCGGGTGGTGGGCTATGGCTACACCTTC,CATRVVGYGYTF,-,TRBJ1-2,-,TRBV5-1
TGCAGTGCTAGTTCGGTTAGCGGCTACCAAGAGACCCAGTACTTC,CSASSVSGYQETQYF,-,TRBJ2-5,-,TRBV20-1
TGTGCCAGCAGTCCCTGGGACGTAGAGACCCAGTACTTC,CASSPWDVETQYF,-,TRBJ2-5,-,TRBV25-1
TGTGCCAGCAGCTTGTACGGGACAGGGTATGGGAGTGGCTACACCTTC,CASSLYGTGYGSGYTF,-,TRBJ1-2,TRBD1,TRBV7-9
TGCGCCAGCAGCCTGGGACTTCAAGAGACCCAGTACTTC,CASSLGLQETQYF,-,TRBJ2-5,-,TRBV5-1
TGTGCCAGCAGCAAACAAGTAATGGGACAGGTGAGAGCCACTGAAGCTTTCTTT,CASSKQVMGQVRATEAFF,-,TRBJ1-1,-,TRBV21-1
TGTGCCAGCAGCCAACTAGCGGGAGCGAGAGAGCAGTTCTTC,CASSQLAGAREQFF,few,TRBJ2-1,TRBD2,TRBV14
TGTGCCAGCTCACCTTGGACAGGGGATTCACCCCTCCACTTT,CASSPWTGDSPLHF,few,TRBJ1-6,TRBD1,TRBV18
TGTGCCACCAGCAGAAGGACAGCCTCTGGAAACACCATATATTTT,CATSRRTASGNTIYF,-,TRBJ1-3,-,TRBV15
TGTGCCAGCAGCGTTGGTGATAGCCTGGGCACCGGGGAGCTGTTTTTT,CASSVGDSLGTGELFF,-,TRBJ2-2,-,TRBV9
TGTGCCACCAGTGATTTTGGGGGATCCTACAATGAGCAGTTCTTC,CATSDFGGSYNEQFF,-,TRBJ2-1,-,TRBV24-1
TGTGCCAGCAGCTTAGCGGGACAAAACTACGAGCAGTACTTC,CASSLAGQNYEQYF,-,TRBJ2-7,-,TRBV7-2
TGTGCCAGCAGCCCTCTAGGGGGCTACGAGCAGTACTTC,CASSPLGGYEQYF,-,TRBJ2-7,-,TRBV27
TGTGCCAGCAGCTTAGGTGTGACTAGCGCAGATACGCAGTATTTT,CASSLGVTSADTQYF,once,TRBJ2-3,TRBD2,TRBV11-3
TGTGCCTGGAGGAAAGATATAAGCTCCTACAATGAGCAGTTCTTC,CAWRKDISSYNEQFF,-,TRBJ2-1,-,TRBV30
TGTGCCAGCTCACCATCCCAGGGTCGGGACGAGCAGTACTTC,CASSPSQGRDEQYF,few,TRBJ2-7,-,TRBV18
TGTGCCAGCAGTTTCCCGGGACAGGGGATCTACGAGCAGTACTTC,CASSFPGQGIYEQYF,-,TRBJ2-7,TRBD1,TRBV6-6
TGTGCCAGCAGCCGAAGATCATTCGTAGCCGGGGACTACGAGCAGTACTTC,CASSRRSFVAGDYEQYF,-,TRBJ2-7,-,TRBV11-3